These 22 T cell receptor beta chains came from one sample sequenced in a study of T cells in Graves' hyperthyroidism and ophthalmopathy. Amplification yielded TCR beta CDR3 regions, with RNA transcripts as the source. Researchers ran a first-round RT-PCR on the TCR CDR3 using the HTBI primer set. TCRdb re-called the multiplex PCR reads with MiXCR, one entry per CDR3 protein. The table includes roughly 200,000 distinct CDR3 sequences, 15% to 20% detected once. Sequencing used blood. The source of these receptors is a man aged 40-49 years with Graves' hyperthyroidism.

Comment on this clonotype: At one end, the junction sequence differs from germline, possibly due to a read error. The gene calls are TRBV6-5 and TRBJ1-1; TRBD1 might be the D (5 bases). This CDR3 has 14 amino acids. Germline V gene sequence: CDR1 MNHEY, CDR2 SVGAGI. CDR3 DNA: TGTGCCAGCAGTTACACGACAGAGAACGCTGAAGCTTTCTTT. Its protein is CASSYTTENAEAFF.

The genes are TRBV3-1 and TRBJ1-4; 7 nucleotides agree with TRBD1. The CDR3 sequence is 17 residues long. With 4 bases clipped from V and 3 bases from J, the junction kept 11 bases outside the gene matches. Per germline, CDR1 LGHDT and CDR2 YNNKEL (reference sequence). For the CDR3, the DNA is TGTGCCAGCAGCCCTAACGACAGGGCGGCCGCTAATGAAAAACTGTTTTTT. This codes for CASSPNDRAAANEKLFF.

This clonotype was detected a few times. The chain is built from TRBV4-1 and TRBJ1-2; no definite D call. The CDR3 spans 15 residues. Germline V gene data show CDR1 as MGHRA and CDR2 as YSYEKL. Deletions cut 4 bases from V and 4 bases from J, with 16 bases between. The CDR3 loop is CASSPRLSGSYGYTF. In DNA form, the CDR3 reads TGCGCCAGCAGCCCCCGCCTGTCAGGTTCCTATGGCTACACCTTC.

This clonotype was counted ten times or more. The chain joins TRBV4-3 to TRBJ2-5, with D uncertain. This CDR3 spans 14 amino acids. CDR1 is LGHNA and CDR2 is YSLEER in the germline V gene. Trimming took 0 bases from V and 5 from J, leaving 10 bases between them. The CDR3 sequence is CASSQDMWHETQYF. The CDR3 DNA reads TGCGCCAGCAGCCAAGATATGTGGCACGAGACCCAGTACTTC.

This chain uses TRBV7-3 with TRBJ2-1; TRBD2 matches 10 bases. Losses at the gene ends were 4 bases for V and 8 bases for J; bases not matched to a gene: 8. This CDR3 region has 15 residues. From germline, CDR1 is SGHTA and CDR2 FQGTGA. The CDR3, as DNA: TGTGCCAGCAGCTCAGCAGCGGGAGGGTCCCATGAGCAGTTCTTC. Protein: CASSSAAGGSHEQFF.

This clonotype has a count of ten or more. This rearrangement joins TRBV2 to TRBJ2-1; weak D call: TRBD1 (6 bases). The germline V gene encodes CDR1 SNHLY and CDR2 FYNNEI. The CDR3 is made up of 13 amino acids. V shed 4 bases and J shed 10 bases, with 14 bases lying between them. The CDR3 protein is CASSGVGGREQFF. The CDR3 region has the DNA TGTGCCAGCAGTGGGGTAGGGGGTAGGGAGCAGTTCTTC.

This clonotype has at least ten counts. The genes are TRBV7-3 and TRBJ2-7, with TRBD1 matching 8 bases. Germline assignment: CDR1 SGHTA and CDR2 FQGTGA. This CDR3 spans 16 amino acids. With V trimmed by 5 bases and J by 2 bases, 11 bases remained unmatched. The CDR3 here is CASSPSPDRATYEQYF. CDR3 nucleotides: TGTGCCAGCAGCCCGTCCCCGGACAGGGCAACCTACGAGCAGTACTTC.

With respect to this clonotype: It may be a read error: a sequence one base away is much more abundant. The CDR3 region has the DNA TGCAGTGCTAGAAGGGGTAATGAAAAACTGTTTTTT. This encodes CSARRGNEKLFF. The chain recombines TRBV20-1 with TRBJ1-4; D perhaps matches TRBD1 (5 bases). Deletions cut 2 bases from V and 4 bases from J, with 5 bases between. Germline V lookup: CDR1 DFQATT, CDR2 SNEGSKA (reference sequence). This CDR3 contains 12 residues.

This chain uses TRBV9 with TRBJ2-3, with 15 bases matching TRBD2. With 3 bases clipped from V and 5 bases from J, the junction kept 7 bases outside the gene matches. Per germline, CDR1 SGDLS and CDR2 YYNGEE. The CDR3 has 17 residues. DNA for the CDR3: TGTGCCAGCAGCGCCTCTGGACTAGCGGGGGGGCAAGATACGCAGTATTTT. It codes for CASSASGLAGGQDTQYF.

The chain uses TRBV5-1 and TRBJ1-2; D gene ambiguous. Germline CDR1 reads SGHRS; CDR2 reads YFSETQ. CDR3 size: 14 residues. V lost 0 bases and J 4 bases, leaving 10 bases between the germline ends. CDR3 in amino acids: CASSLEGSGYGYTF. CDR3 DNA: TGCGCCAGCAGCTTGGAAGGGAGCGGCTATGGCTACACCTTC.

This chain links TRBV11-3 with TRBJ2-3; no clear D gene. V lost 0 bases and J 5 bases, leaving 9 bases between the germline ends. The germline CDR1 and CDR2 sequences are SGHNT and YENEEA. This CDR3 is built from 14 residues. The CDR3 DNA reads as TGTGCCAGCAGCTTAGAAGAAGCGTTAGATACGCAGTATTTT. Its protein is CASSLEEALDTQYF.

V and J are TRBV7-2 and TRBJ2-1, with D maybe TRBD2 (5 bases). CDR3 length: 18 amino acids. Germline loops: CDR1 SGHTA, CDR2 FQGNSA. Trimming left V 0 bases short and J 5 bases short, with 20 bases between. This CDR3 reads CASSLAPPSGPINNEQFF. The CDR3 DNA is TGTGCCAGCAGCTTAGCCCCCCCGAGCGGACCAATAAACAATGAGCAGTTCTTC.

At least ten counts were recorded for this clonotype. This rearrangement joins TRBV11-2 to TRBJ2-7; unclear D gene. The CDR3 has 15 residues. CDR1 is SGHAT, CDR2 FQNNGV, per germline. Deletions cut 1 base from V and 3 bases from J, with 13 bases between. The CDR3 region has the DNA TGTGCCAGCAGCTTAGCAGGCTACTCCATCTACGAGCAGTACTTC. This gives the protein CASSLAGYSIYEQYF. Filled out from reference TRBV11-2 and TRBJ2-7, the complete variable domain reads EAGVAQSPRYKIIEKRQSVAFWCNPISGHATLYWYQQILGQGPKLLIQFQNNGVVDDSQLPKDRFSAERLKGVDSTLKIQPAKLEDSAVYLCASSLAGYSIYEQYFGPGTRLTVT.

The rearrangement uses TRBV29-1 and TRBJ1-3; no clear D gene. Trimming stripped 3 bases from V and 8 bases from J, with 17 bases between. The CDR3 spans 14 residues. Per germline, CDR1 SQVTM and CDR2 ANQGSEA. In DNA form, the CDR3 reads TGCAGCGTTGATCTCGGGAAACCCGGAGACACCATATATTTT. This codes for CSVDLGKPGDTIYF.

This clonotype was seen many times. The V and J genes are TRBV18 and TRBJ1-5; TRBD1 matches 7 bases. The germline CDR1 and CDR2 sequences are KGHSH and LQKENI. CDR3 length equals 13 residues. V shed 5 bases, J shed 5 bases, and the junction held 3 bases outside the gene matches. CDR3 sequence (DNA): TGTGCCAGCTCATCCGACAGGGATCAGCCCCAGCATTTT. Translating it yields CASSSDRDQPQHF.

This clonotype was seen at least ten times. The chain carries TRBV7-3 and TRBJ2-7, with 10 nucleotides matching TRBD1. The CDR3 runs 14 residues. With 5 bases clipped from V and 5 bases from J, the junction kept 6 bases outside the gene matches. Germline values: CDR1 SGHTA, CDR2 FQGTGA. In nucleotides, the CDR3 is TGTGCCAGCAGCCCAGGACAGGGGGGGGACGAGCAGTACTTC. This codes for CASSPGQGGDEQYF. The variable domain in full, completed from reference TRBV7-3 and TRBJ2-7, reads GAGVSQTPSNKVTEKGKYVELRCDPISGHTALYWYRQSLGQGPEFLIYFQGTGAADDSGLPNDRFFAVRPEGSVSTLKIQRTERGDSAVYLCASSPGQGGDEQYFGPGTRLTVT.

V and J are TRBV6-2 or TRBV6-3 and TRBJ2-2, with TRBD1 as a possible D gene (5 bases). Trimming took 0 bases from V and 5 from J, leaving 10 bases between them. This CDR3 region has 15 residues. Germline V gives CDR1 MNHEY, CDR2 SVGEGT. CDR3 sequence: CASSYSIRVTGELFF. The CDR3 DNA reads TGTGCCAGCAGTTACTCTATCAGGGTTACCGGGGAGCTGTTTTTT.

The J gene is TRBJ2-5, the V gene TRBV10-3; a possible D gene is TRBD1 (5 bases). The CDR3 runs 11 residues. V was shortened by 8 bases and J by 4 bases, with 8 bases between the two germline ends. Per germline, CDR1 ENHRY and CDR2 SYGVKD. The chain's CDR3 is CAIGQGETQYF. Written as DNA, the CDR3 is TGTGCCATCGGCCAGGGAGAGACCCAGTACTTC.

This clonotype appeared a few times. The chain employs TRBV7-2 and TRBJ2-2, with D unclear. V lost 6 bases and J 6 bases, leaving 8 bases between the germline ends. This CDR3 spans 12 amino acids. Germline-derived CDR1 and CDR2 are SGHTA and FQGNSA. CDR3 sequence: CASSRPAGELFF. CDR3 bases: TGTGCCAGCAGTCGTCCAGCCGGGGAGCTGTTTTTT.

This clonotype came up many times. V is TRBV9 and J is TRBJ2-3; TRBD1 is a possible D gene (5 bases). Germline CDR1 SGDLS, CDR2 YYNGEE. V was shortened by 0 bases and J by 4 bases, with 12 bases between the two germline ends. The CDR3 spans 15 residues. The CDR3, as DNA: TGTGCCAGCAGCGTAGATGGCAGGGCTTCAGATACGCAGTATTTT. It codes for CASSVDGRASDTQYF.

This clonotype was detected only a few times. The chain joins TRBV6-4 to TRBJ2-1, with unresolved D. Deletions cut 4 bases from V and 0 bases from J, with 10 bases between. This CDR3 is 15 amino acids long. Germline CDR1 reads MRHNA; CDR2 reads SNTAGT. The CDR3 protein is CASSGVRSSYNEQFF. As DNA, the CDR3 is TGTGCCAGCAGTGGAGTACGGAGCTCCTACAATGAGCAGTTCTTC.

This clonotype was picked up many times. CDR3 amino acids: CATSDPWGGADNEQFF. Here the CDR3 DNA reads TGTGCCACCAGTGACCCCTGGGGGGGGGCGGACAATGAGCAGTTCTTC. The rearrangement links TRBV24-1 to TRBJ2-1; TRBD2 is a possible D gene (7 bases). V shed 4 bases and J shed 5 bases, with 17 bases lying between them. Looked up from germline, CDR1 is KGHDR and CDR2 is SFDVKD. The CDR3 has 16 amino acids.